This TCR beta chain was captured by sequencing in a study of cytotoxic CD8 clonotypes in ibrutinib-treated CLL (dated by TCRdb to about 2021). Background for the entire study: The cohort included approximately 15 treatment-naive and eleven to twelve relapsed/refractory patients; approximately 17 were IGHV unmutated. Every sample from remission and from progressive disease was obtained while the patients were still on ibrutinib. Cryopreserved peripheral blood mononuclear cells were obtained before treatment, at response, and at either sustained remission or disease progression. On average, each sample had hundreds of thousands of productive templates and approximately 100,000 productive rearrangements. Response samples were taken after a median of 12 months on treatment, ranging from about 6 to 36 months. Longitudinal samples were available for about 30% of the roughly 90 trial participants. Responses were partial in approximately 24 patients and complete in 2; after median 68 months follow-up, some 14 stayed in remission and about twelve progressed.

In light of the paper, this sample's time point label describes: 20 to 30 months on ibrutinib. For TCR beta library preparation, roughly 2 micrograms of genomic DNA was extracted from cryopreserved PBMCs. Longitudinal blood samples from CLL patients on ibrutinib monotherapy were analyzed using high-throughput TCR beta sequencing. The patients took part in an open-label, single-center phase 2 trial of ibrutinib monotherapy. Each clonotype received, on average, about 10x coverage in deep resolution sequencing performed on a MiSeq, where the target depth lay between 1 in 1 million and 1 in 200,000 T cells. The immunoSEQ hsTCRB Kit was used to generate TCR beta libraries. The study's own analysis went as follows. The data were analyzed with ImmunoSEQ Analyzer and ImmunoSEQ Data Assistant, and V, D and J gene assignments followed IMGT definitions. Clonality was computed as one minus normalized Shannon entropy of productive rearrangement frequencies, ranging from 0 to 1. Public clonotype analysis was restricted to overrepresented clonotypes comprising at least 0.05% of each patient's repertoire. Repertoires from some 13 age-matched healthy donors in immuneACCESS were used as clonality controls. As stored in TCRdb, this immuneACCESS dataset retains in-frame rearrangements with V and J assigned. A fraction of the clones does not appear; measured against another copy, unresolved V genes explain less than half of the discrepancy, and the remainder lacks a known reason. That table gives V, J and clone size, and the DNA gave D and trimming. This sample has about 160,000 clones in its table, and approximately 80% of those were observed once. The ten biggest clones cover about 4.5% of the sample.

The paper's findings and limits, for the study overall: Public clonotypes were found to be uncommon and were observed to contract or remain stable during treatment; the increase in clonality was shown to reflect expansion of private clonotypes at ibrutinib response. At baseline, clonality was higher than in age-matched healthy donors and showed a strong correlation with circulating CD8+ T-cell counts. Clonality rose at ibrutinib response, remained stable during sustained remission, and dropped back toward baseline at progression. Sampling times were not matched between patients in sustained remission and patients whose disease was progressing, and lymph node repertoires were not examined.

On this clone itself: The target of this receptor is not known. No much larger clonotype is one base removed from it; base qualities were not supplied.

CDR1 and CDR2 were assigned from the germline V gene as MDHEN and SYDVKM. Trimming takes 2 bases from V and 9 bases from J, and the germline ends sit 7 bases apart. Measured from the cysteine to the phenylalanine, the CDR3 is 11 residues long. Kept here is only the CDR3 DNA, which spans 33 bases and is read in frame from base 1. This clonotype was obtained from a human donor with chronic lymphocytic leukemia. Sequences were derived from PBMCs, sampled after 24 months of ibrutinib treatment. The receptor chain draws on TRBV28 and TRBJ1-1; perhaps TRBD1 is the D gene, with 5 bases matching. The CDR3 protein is CASSLGQKAFF. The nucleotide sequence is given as TGTGCCAGCAGTTTAGGACAAAAAGCTTTCTTT.